These 32 T cell receptor beta chains share one sample of origin, sequenced in a study of T cell responses to AZD1222 COVID-19 vaccine. Repertoires were generated with immunoSEQ multiplex PCR, while TCRdb's copy carries only in-frame clones and drops some. The sample consists of roughly 170,000 clones, around 94% of them appearing once. Material: peripheral blood, obtained 28 days after the second AZD1222 dose. These receptors were collected from an adult who received the AZD1222 COVID-19 vaccine.

This chain joins TRBV14 and TRBJ1-1, with a weak D call TRBD1 (6 bases). Trimming shortened V by 1 base and J by 10 bases, and 28 bases separated the two germline ends. Germline CDR1 SGHDN, CDR2 FVKESK. The CDR3 has 18 amino acids. This CDR3 is CASSQVWRGVGRPFVAFF. The DNA of the CDR3 is TGTGCCAGCAGCCAAGTATGGAGGGGGGTGGGGCGCCCCTTTGTAGCTTTCTTT.

This clone has a single count. The chain combines TRBV19 with TRBJ1-2, with D perhaps TRBD1 (5 bases). The CDR3 runs to 14 residues. Germline assignment: CDR1 LNHDA and CDR2 SQIVND (reference sequence). V lost 5 bases and J lost 8, with 18 bases in between. The CDR3 DNA reads TGTGCCAGTAGTCCCAGGACAAGGCCCGGCGGCTACACCTTC. Its translation: CASSPRTRPGGYTF. Supplemented by reference TRBV19 and TRBJ1-2, the full variable domain reads DGGITQSPKYLFRKEGQNVTLSCEQNLNHDAMYWYRQDPGQGLRLIYYSQIVNDFQKGDIAEGYSVSREKKESFPLTVTSAQKNPTAFYLCASSPRTRPGGYTFGSGTRLTVV.

The gene calls are TRBV6-5 and TRBJ1-4; no clear D gene. Germline CDR1 reads MNHEY; CDR2 reads SVGAGI. V was shortened by 6 bases and J by 2 bases, with 10 bases between the two germline ends. The CDR3 runs 14 residues. The CDR3 DNA is TGTGCCAGCAGGCTTGACGGTACTAATGAAAAACTGTTTTTT. Protein: CASRLDGTNEKLFF.

The chain combines TRBV6-5 with TRBJ2-1, with D perhaps TRBD2 (6 bases). The germline V gene encodes CDR1 MNHEY and CDR2 SVGAGI. The CDR3 length is 14 residues. V was shortened by 6 bases and J by 0 bases, with 9 bases between the two germline ends. The CDR3 spells CASSAGSSYNEQFF. DNA of the CDR3: TGTGCCAGCAGCGCGGGGAGCTCCTACAATGAGCAGTTCTTC.

As DNA, the CDR3 is TGTGCCAGCAGTTTGGTGTGGACAGGGGAGACCCAGTACTTC. Its protein product is CASSLVWTGETQYF. This chain joins TRBV28 and TRBJ2-5; TRBD1 matches 8 bases. Losses at the gene ends were 3 bases for V and 5 bases for J; bases not matched to a gene: 5. CDR3 length: 14 residues. Germline V gene lookup returns CDR1 MDHEN and CDR2 SYDVKM.

The J gene is TRBJ1-5, the V gene TRBV28; D remains unclear. The CDR3 sequence is 13 residues long. Germline CDR1 and CDR2: MDHEN and SYDVKM. V lost 5 bases to trimming and J lost 0 bases, with 5 bases between them. The CDR3 DNA is TGTGCCAGCAGTCCCTATAGCAATCAGCCCCAGCATTTT. Protein product: CASSPYSNQPQHF.

The chain couples TRBV6-4 to TRBJ1-2; D perhaps matches TRBD1 (6 bases). The germline V gene has CDR1 MRHNA and CDR2 SNTAGT. CDR3 size: 13 residues. The V and J ends lost 2 bases and 2 bases respectively, with 6 bases between them. The CDR3 bases are TGTGCCAGCAGTGACCAGGGGAACTATGGCTACACCTTC. Protein sequence: CASSDQGNYGYTF.

The V gene is TRBV7-9, the J gene TRBJ2-1, with 7 bases aligning to TRBD2. The V gene end was trimmed by 7 bases and the J gene end by 5 bases; junction bases not matched to a gene: 5. CDR1 and CDR2 from the germline V gene are SEHNR and FQNEAQ (reference sequence). CDR3 length: 13 residues. The CDR3 here is CASNDGTNNEQFF. Here the CDR3 DNA reads TGTGCCAGCAACGACGGGACTAACAATGAGCAGTTCTTC.

CDR3 DNA: TGTGCCAGCAGCCCAAGAACGGCTAGCACAGATACGCAGTATTTT. Translated: CASSPRTASTDTQYF. The rearrangement joins TRBV3-1 (or the pseudogene TRBV3-2) to TRBJ2-3; no clear D gene. Germline CDR1 and CDR2: LGHDT and YNNKEL (reference sequence). This CDR3 has 15 residues. V was shortened by 4 bases and J by 0 bases, with 11 bases between the two germline ends.

This rearrangement joins TRBV7-9 to TRBJ2-1; TRBD2 matches 7 bases. Losses at the gene ends were 2 bases for V and 7 bases for J; bases not matched to a gene: 8. This CDR3 has 15 residues. The V gene's germline CDR1 is SEHNR and CDR2 FQNEAQ (reference sequence). CDR3 sequence (DNA): TGTGCCAGCAGCTTATATCGGCGGGAGTTTAATGAGCAGTTCTTC. Protein: CASSLYRREFNEQFF.

The rearrangement joins TRBV6-2 or TRBV6-3 to TRBJ2-3, with 11 nucleotides matching TRBD2. In germline, CDR1 is MNHEY, CDR2 SVGEGT. Losses at the gene ends were 6 bases for V and 0 bases for J; bases not matched to a gene: 8. This CDR3 is 17 amino acids long. The CDR3: CASSPGTSGSSTDTQYF. DNA for the CDR3: TGTGCCAGCAGCCCTGGGACTAGCGGTTCTAGCACAGATACGCAGTATTTT.

The chain recombines TRBV7-9 with TRBJ2-1; TRBD2 is a possible D gene (5 bases). Germline V gives CDR1 SEHNR, CDR2 FQNEAQ (reference sequence). V was clipped by 5 bases and J by 10 bases, with 24 bases between them. The CDR3 consists of 16 residues. CDR3 residues: CASSHPQTSAGGEQFF. CDR3 bases: TGTGCCAGCAGCCACCCTCAGACATCGGCTGGCGGGGAGCAGTTCTTC.

The chain joins TRBV4-1 to TRBJ1-2, with a possible D match to TRBD1 (5 bases). The CDR3 has 14 residues. Trimming left V 4 bases short and J 8 bases short, with 17 bases between. From germline, CDR1 is MGHRA and CDR2 YSYEKL. The CDR3 region is CASSRRDPRGGYTF. The CDR3 nucleotides are TGCGCCAGCAGCCGGAGGGACCCCCGAGGGGGCTACACCTTC.

This rearrangement joins TRBV19 to TRBJ1-1; unclear D gene. Germline V gene lookup returns CDR1 LNHDA and CDR2 SQIVND (reference sequence). Between the trimmed V and J ends, which lost 10 bases and 4 bases, there was a span of 16 bases. The CDR3 spans 13 residues. The CDR3 here is CATLPQSSTEAFF. Here the CDR3 DNA reads TGTGCCACCCTTCCCCAGAGTAGCACTGAAGCTTTCTTT.

This clone was seen only once. The J gene is TRBJ1-6, the V gene TRBV5-1; 9 bases match TRBD1. Germline trimming cut 4 bases from V and 7 bases from J; bases unmatched to any gene: 6. Germline CDR1 reads SGHRS; CDR2 reads YFSETQ. This CDR3 comprises 15 residues. CDR3 sequence: CASSPQGQGNSPLHF. The CDR3 DNA follows: TGCGCCAGCAGCCCCCAGGGACAGGGAAATTCACCCCTCCACTTT.

The chain combines TRBV6-2 or TRBV6-3 with TRBJ2-1; either TRBD1 or TRBD2 may fit D (5 bases each). The CDR3 is made up of 13 amino acids. The V end was cut by 8 bases, the J end by 9 bases, with 17 bases between. The germline V gene has CDR1 MNHEY and CDR2 SVGEGT. The CDR3 reads CASGRDLGFEQFF. As DNA, the CDR3 is TGTGCCAGCGGCCGGGACCTAGGTTTTGAGCAGTTCTTC.

The chain links TRBV5-6 to TRBJ2-1, with unresolved D. In germline, CDR1 is SGHDT, CDR2 YYEEEE. V lost 5 bases and J lost 0, with 15 bases in between. CDR3 size: 16 residues. CDR3 amino acids: CASRDRAVSSYNEQFF. In nucleotides, the CDR3 is TGTGCCAGCAGAGACCGCGCGGTCAGCTCCTACAATGAGCAGTTCTTC.

The table lists this clone with a count of one. The J gene is TRBJ2-2, the V gene TRBV2, with D hard to call. CDR1 and CDR2 (germline): SNHLY, FYNNEI. The CDR3 totals 14 residues. Trimming pared 3 bases from V and 0 bases from J, leaving 5 bases between. The CDR3 coding sequence is TGTGCCAGCAGTGATTTAACGAACACCGGGGAGCTGTTTTTT. It codes for CASSDLTNTGELFF.

The chain employs TRBV10-1 and TRBJ1-4; TRBD1 aligns across 9 bases. Germline V gene sequence: CDR1 WNHNN, CDR2 SYGVQD (reference sequence). The CDR3 has 12 amino acids. V shed 6 bases, J shed 7 bases, and the junction held 0 bases outside the gene matches. The CDR3 here is CASRDRGEKLFF. The DNA of the CDR3 is TGCGCCAGCAGGGACAGGGGTGAAAAACTGTTTTTT.

The rearrangement joins TRBV4-3 to TRBJ2-1, with D possibly being TRBD1 or TRBD2 (7 bases each). The germline V gene has CDR1 LGHNA and CDR2 YSLEER. There are 16 residues in the CDR3. V was shortened by 0 bases and J by 7 bases, with 16 bases between the two germline ends. This CDR3 reads CASSQDGERGQNEQFF. The DNA for the CDR3 is TGCGCCAGCAGCCAAGATGGGGAGCGGGGACAGAATGAGCAGTTCTTC.

V and J are TRBV6-1 and TRBJ2-7; no firm D call. Per the germline V gene, CDR1 is MNHNS and CDR2 is SASEGT. The CDR3 consists of 14 residues. Deletions cut 3 bases from V and 0 bases from J, with 9 bases between. CDR3 amino acids: CASSEFGSSYEQYF. CDR3 DNA sequence: TGTGCCAGCAGTGAGTTCGGTAGCTCCTACGAGCAGTACTTC.

The chain uses TRBV28 and TRBJ2-1; no clear D gene. The germline CDR1 and CDR2 sequences are MDHEN and SYDVKM. V shed 6 bases and J shed 0 bases, with 6 bases lying between them. The CDR3 loop spans 13 amino acids. The CDR3 loop is CASRLSSYNEQFF. The CDR3 region has the DNA TGTGCCAGCAGGCTAAGCTCCTACAATGAGCAGTTCTTC.

The V gene is TRBV5-1, the J gene TRBJ2-3; TRBD1 matches 11 bases. The V segment lost 8 bases and the J segment 6 bases; nucleotides outside the gene matches: 8. From germline, CDR1 is SGHRS and CDR2 YFSETQ. The CDR3 runs 14 residues. CDR3 DNA sequence: TGCGCCAGTAGGACAGGGGGCGCGACTGATACGCAGTATTTT. Protein product: CASRTGGATDTQYF.

The chain recombines TRBV4-3 with TRBJ1-1, with TRBD1 matching over 8 bases. The J segment lost 3 bases and the V segment lost 2 bases, leaving 5 bases of the junction unmatched. Germline V gene sequence: CDR1 LGHNA, CDR2 YSLEER. The CDR3 loop spans 15 amino acids. CDR3: CASSQWTGSYTEAFF. In nucleotides, the CDR3 is TGCGCCAGCAGCCAATGGACAGGGTCGTACACTGAAGCTTTCTTT.

J is TRBJ2-7 and V is TRBV18; TRBD1 aligns across 7 bases. This CDR3 is 15 amino acids long. The V and J ends lost 2 bases and 1 base, in that order; junction bases with no gene match: 5. CDR1 and CDR2 (germline): KGHSH, LQKENI. The CDR3 sequence: CASSPSRDRSYEQYF. DNA for the CDR3: TGTGCCAGCTCACCATCCAGGGACAGATCCTACGAGCAGTACTTC.

The J gene is TRBJ1-2, the V gene TRBV9; 9 nucleotides match TRBD1. The CDR3 loop spans 17 amino acids. CDR1 is SGDLS and CDR2 is YYNGEE in the germline V gene. V was clipped by 4 bases and J by 2 bases; unmatched bases: 12. CDR3 nucleotides: TGTGCCAGCAGCCCGAGAGGGACAGGGTTCTTGAACTATGGCTACACCTTC. This gives the protein CASSPRGTGFLNYGYTF.

This sequence joins TRBV18 and TRBJ2-1; TRBD2 is a possible D gene (5 bases). The CDR3 runs to 14 residues. CDR1 and CDR2 (germline): KGHSH, LQKENI. Trimming cost V 3 bases and J 2 bases, with 8 bases left between them. The CDR3 region is CASSPSGAYNEQFF. The CDR3, as DNA: TGTGCCAGCTCACCCTCCGGGGCCTACAATGAGCAGTTCTTC.

This clone was counted once. This rearrangement joins TRBV30 to TRBJ1-1, with TRBD1 matching 10 bases. The V segment lost 4 bases and the J segment 3 bases; nucleotides outside the gene matches: 5. CDR3 size: 14 residues. CDR1 GTSNPN and CDR2 SVGIG come from the germline V gene (reference sequence). The CDR3 sequence is CAWTTGQGDTEAFF. The CDR3 nucleotides are TGTGCCTGGACCACCGGACAGGGGGACACTGAAGCTTTCTTT.

This chain connects TRBV6-5 to TRBJ1-1; a possible D gene is TRBD1 (5 bases). Germline V gene lookup returns CDR1 MNHEY and CDR2 SVGAGI. The V end was cut by 8 bases, the J end by 5 bases, with 18 bases between. The CDR3 spans 14 residues. Here the CDR3 reads CASLNRAGLTEAFF. As DNA, the CDR3 is TGTGCCAGCCTTAATCGAGCAGGGCTTACTGAAGCTTTCTTT.

The chain is built from TRBV5-1 and TRBJ1-1, with no clear D. CDR1 and CDR2 from the germline V gene are SGHRS and YFSETQ. Between the trimmed V and J ends, which lost 0 bases and 2 bases, there was a span of 17 bases. This CDR3 comprises 17 residues. This CDR3 reads CASSLGGGYPINTEAFF. As DNA, the CDR3 is TGCGCCAGCAGCTTGGGAGGCGGGTACCCGATTAACACTGAAGCTTTCTTT.

V and J are TRBV20-1 and TRBJ1-2, with D possibly being TRBD1 (5 bases). The CDR3 spans 10 residues. The V and J ends lost 6 bases and 11 bases respectively, with 13 bases between them. Germline V CDR1 and CDR2: DFQATT, SNEGSKA (reference sequence). The CDR3 coding sequence is TGCAGTGCCAGCTTCGGGGGGTACACCTTC. This sequence encodes CSASFGGYTF.

The CDR3 sequence: CASSPRNEKLFF. The CDR3 nucleotides read TGTGCCAGCTCACCCCGTAATGAAAAACTGTTTTTT. V gene TRBV18 combines with J gene TRBJ1-4; D is ambiguous. Germline assignment: CDR1 KGHSH and CDR2 LQKENI. The CDR3 contains 12 residues. Between the trimmed V and J ends, which lost 3 bases and 4 bases, there was a span of 3 bases. Looking up the rest from reference TRBV18 and TRBJ1-4 gives the full variable domain: NAGVMQNPRHLVRRRGQEARLRCSPMKGHSHVYWYRQLPEEGLKFMVYLQKENIIDESGMPKERFSAEFPKEGPSILRIQQVVRGDSAAYFCASSPRNEKLFFGSGTQLSVL.